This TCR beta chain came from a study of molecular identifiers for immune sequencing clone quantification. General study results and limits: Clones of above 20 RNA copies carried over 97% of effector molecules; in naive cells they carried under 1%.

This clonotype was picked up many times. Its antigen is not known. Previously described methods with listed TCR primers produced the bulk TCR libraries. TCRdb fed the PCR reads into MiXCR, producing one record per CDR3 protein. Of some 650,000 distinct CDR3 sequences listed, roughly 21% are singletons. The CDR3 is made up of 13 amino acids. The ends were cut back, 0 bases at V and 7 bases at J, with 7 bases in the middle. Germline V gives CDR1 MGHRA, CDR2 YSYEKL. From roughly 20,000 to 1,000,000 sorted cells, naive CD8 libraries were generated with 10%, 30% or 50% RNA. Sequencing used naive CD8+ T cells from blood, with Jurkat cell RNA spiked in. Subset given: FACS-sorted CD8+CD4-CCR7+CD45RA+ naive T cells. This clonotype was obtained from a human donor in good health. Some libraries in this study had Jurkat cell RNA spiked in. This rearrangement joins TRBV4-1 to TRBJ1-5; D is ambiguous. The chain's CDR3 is CASSQDMRQPQHF. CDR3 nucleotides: TGCGCCAGCAGCCAAGATATGAGGCAGCCCCAGCATTTT.